The entry below gives a single TCR beta chain sequence along with its context. With 0 bases removed from V and 3 bases from J, the gap between germline ends came to 17 bases. This CDR3 contains 17 residues. Germline-derived CDR1 and CDR2 are MNHNS and SASEGT. TCRdb's copy holds only in-frame clones and misses some; the assay was immunoSEQ multiplex PCR. The sample lists approximately 60,000 clones; 70% to 90% were seen once. This record comes from a study of control samples from healthy donors and cancer patients. This chain connects TRBV6-1 to TRBJ1-2, with unresolved D. The sequence derives from a man aged 35 to 55 in good health. Source material: blood. The chain's CDR3 is CASSEAGTDALDYGYTF. CDR3 DNA: TGTGCCAGCAGTGAAGCGGGAACAGACGCGTTGGACTATGGCTACACCTTC.